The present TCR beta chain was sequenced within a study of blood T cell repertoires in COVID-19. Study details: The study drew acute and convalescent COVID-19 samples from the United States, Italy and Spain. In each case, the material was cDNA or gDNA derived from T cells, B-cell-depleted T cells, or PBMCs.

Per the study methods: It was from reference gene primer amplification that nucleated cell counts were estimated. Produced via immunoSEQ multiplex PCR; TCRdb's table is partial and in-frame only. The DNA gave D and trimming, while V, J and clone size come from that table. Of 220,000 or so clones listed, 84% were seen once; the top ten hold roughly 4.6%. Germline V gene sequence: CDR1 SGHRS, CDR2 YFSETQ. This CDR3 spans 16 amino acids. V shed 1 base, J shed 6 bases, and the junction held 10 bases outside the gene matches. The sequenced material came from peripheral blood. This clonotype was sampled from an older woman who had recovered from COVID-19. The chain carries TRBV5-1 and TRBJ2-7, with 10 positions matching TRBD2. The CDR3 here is CASSLRVDSGGREQYF. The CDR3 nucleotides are TGCGCCAGCAGCTTGAGGGTGGATAGCGGGGGGCGCGAGCAGTACTTC.